Listed here are 18 T cell receptor beta chains from one sample, sequenced in a study of cytomegalovirus exposure and HLA in healthy donors. Vbeta (60) and Jbeta (13) primers were used in the PCR. TCRdb's table, derived via immunoSEQ multiplex PCR, lists solely in-frame clones and lacks some. Its clone listing holds about 140,000 clones. Material: PBMCs. These TCRs come from a male donor in good health and CMV-seronegative.

This chain joins TRBV9 and TRBJ2-2, with 16 positions matching TRBD2. Trimming removed 3 bases from V and 4 bases from J; junction bases left unmatched: 6. CDR1 SGDLS and CDR2 YYNGEE come from the germline V gene. The CDR3 is 18 residues long. The CDR3 protein is CASSAGLAGGPGTGELFF. As DNA, the CDR3 is TGTGCCAGCAGCGCGGGACTAGCGGGAGGGCCTGGCACCGGGGAGCTGTTTTTT.

The chain recombines TRBV25-1 with TRBJ2-7; the D gene is possibly TRBD2 (5 bases). Germline V gene lookup returns CDR1 MGHDK and CDR2 SYGVNS. The V and J ends lost 1 base and 7 bases respectively, with 11 bases between them. This CDR3 has 13 residues. The CDR3: CASSESPGIEQYF. The CDR3 DNA reads TGTGCCAGCAGTGAATCCCCGGGGATTGAGCAGTACTTC.

V is TRBV6-6 and J is TRBJ2-7; 7 nucleotides line up with TRBD1. V was pared by 0 bases and J by 6 bases, with 8 bases of the junction left unmatched. Germline V gives CDR1 MNHNY, CDR2 SVGAGI (reference sequence). The CDR3 covers 15 residues. CDR3 in amino acids: CASSYSSPGGSEQYF. CDR3 nucleotide sequence: TGTGCCAGCAGTTACTCGAGTCCAGGGGGAAGCGAGCAGTACTTC.

The chain links TRBV29-1 to TRBJ1-4; 8 positions match TRBD1. Germline CDR1 and CDR2: SQVTM and ANQGSEA. The CDR3 has 13 residues. V lost 4 bases, J lost 5 bases, and 3 bases stayed unmatched. This chain's CDR3 is CSVGTGGNEKLFF. The CDR3 nucleotides read TGCAGCGTTGGAACAGGGGGGAATGAAAAACTGTTTTTT.

The J gene is TRBJ1-3, the V gene TRBV18; TRBD1 might be the D (5 bases). The CDR3 totals 15 residues. CDR1 is KGHSH and CDR2 is LQKENI in the germline V gene. V was trimmed by 2 bases and J by 2 bases, leaving 10 bases between them. CDR3 sequence: CASSPSGGPGNTIYF. DNA of the CDR3: TGTGCCAGCTCACCATCGGGGGGACCTGGAAACACCATATATTTT.

The genes are TRBV11-2 and TRBJ2-1, with D tentatively TRBD1 (7 bases). The CDR3 contains 16 residues. Germline V gives CDR1 SGHAT, CDR2 FQNNGV. The germline V and J ends were trimmed by 1 base and 8 bases, with 18 bases remaining between them. CDR3 amino acids: CASSLGSQGGLDEQFF. CDR3 sequence (DNA): TGTGCCAGCAGCTTAGGGTCGCAGGGGGGCCTCGATGAGCAGTTCTTC.

The chain carries TRBV19 and TRBJ1-1, with D unclear. The V gene lost 3 bases and the J gene lost 3 bases, with 8 bases spanning the gap. This CDR3 comprises 13 residues. The V gene's germline CDR1 is LNHDA and CDR2 SQIVND (reference sequence). The CDR3 region has the DNA TGTGCCAGTAGTATCCACCGAGACACTGAAGCTTTCTTT. Translated: CASSIHRDTEAFF.

The chain employs TRBV5-6 and TRBJ1-2, with 9 nucleotides matching TRBD1. The CDR3 spans 15 residues. Looked up from germline, CDR1 is SGHDT and CDR2 is YYEEEE. The V and J ends lost 5 bases and 4 bases, in that order; junction bases with no gene match: 9. The CDR3 bases are TGTGCCAGCAGTTCTACAGGGGGCAGGATCTATGGCTACACCTTC. It specifies CASSSTGGRIYGYTF.

The chain has TRBV9 and TRBJ2-7, with D possibly TRBD2 on 5 matching bases. Looked up from germline, CDR1 is SGDLS and CDR2 is YYNGEE. This CDR3 has 13 amino acids. V was shortened by 10 bases and J by 6 bases, with 20 bases between the two germline ends. This CDR3 is CASSPGWRTEQYF. For the CDR3, the DNA is TGTGCCTCCTCCCCGGGGTGGAGGACCGAGCAGTACTTC.

The V gene is TRBV11-2, the J gene TRBJ2-4; 13 nucleotides line up with TRBD2. CDR3 length: 17 amino acids. Unmatched junction bases numbered 10, after V lost 3 bases and J lost 8 bases. The V gene's germline CDR1 is SGHAT and CDR2 FQNNGV. CDR3 in DNA: TGTGCCAGCAGCTTTACCGGGACTAGCGGGAAGAGTGACATTCAGTACTTC. Protein sequence: CASSFTGTSGKSDIQYF.

The rearrangement joins TRBV30 to TRBJ2-1, with D unresolved. The V gene's germline CDR1 is GTSNPN and CDR2 SVGIG (reference sequence). Trimming took 0 bases from V and 6 from J, leaving 9 bases between them. The CDR3 is made up of 13 amino acids. This CDR3 reads CAWSVNHGNEQFF. For the CDR3, the DNA is TGTGCCTGGAGTGTAAATCACGGCAATGAGCAGTTCTTC. Together with reference TRBV30 and TRBJ2-1, the CDR3 gives the full variable domain: SQTIHQWPATLVQPVGSPLSLECTVEGTSNPNLYWYRQAAGRGLQLLFYSVGIGQISSEVPQNLSASRPQDRQFILSSKKLLLSDSGFYLCAWSVNHGNEQFFGPGTRLTVL.

The gene calls are TRBV30 and TRBJ2-5; 8 bases fit TRBD2. The CDR3 totals 16 residues. CDR1 is GTSNPN, CDR2 SVGIG, per germline (reference sequence). V was pared by 0 bases and J by 4 bases, with 10 bases of the junction left unmatched. CDR3 in amino acids: CAWSVTWGLGRETQYF. The CDR3 DNA reads TGTGCCTGGAGTGTAACGTGGGGACTAGGGAGAGAGACCCAGTACTTC.

The V call is TRBV4-1, the J call TRBJ2-5; D is ambiguous. CDR3 length: 13 residues. The germline CDR1 and CDR2 sequences are MGHRA and YSYEKL. V was pared by 2 bases and J by 5 bases, with 9 bases between. The CDR3 DNA reads as TGCGCCAGCAGCCAAATAGTGAGTGAGACCCAGTACTTC. Translating it yields CASSQIVSETQYF.

This chain connects TRBV20-1 to TRBJ2-3, with D unresolved. V shed 3 bases and J shed 5 bases, with 6 bases lying between them. This CDR3 is built from 11 residues. CDR1 is DFQATT, CDR2 SNEGSKA, per germline (reference sequence). CDR3 nucleotides: TGCAGTGCTAGTGGGCTAGATACGCAGTATTTT. Its protein is CSASGLDTQYF.

J is TRBJ1-4 and V is TRBV4-2; D remains unclear. V was clipped by 0 bases and J by 7 bases, with 18 bases between them. Per the germline V gene, CDR1 is LGHNA and CDR2 is YNFKEQ. The CDR3 covers 17 residues. The CDR3: CASSQEVIHPAGEKLFF. The CDR3 coding sequence is TGTGCCAGCAGCCAAGAAGTTATCCACCCAGCGGGTGAAAAACTGTTTTTT.

The J gene is TRBJ2-5, the V gene TRBV7-9, with a possible D match to TRBD2 (6 bases). The J call is uncertain, as TRBJ2-7 better fits the DNA end. The CDR3 is made up of 17 amino acids. Germline CDR1 reads SEHNR; CDR2 reads FQNEAQ (reference sequence). The chain's CDR3 is CASSLELRIGGDYEQYF. CDR3 sequence (DNA): TGTGCCAGCAGCTTAGAGCTACGGATTGGCGGGGACTACGAGCAGTACTTC.

Concerning this clone: At one end, the junction sequence differs from germline, possibly due to a read error. V and J are TRBV7-7 and TRBJ2-1, with TRBD2 identical over 10 bases. The germline gives CDR1 SSHAT, CDR2 FNYEAQ (reference sequence). The CDR3 is made up of 15 amino acids. The CDR3 bases are TGTGCTAGCAGCGACCTAGCGGGGGCCTTCAATGAGCAGTTCTTC. Translating it yields CASSDLAGAFNEQFF.

The chain combines TRBV6-5 with TRBJ2-7, with 8 bases lining up with TRBD1. With 5 bases clipped from V and 2 bases from J, the junction kept 8 bases outside the gene matches. There are 15 residues in the CDR3. Germline V gene data show CDR1 as MNHEY and CDR2 as SVGAGI. CDR3 sequence (DNA): TGTGCCAGCAGTCGAGGACAGGGTAGGCCCTACGAGCAGTACTTC. Translating it yields CASSRGQGRPYEQYF.